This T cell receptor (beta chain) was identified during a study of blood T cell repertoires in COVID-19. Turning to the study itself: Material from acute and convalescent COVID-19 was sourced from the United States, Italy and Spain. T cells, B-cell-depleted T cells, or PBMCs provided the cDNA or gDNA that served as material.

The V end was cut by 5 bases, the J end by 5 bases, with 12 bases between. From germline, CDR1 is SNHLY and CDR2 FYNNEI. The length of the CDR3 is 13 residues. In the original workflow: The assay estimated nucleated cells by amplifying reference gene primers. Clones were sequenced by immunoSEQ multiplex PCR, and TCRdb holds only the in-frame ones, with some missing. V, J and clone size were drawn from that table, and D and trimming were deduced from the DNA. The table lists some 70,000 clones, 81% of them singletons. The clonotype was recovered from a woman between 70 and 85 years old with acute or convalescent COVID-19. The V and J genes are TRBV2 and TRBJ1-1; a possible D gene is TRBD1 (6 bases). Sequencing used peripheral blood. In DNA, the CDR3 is TGTGCCAGCAGTTATCAGGGGAGAACTGAAGCTTTCTTT. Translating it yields CASSYQGRTEAFF.